Each of the 21 T cell receptor beta chains below was sequenced from the same sample in a study of T cells in Graves' hyperthyroidism and ophthalmopathy. Amplification yielded TCR beta CDR3 regions, with RNA transcripts as the source. HTBI primers were the set used in a first-round RT-PCR of the TCR CDR3. Each CDR3 protein is one row after TCRdb ran MiXCR on the multiplex PCR reads. This table has hundreds of thousands of distinct CDR3 sequences, 15% to 20% appearing once. The specimen was blood. These receptors originate from a woman aged 25 to 39 with Graves' hyperthyroidism.

The chain uses TRBV7-3 and TRBJ2-3, with D perhaps TRBD2 (6 bases). The CDR3 is 16 amino acids. Trimming cost V 10 bases and J 2 bases, with 22 bases left between them. Germline lookup yields CDR1 SGHTA and CDR2 FQGTGA. This CDR3 reads CANSLGTSQLTDTQYF. For the CDR3, the DNA is TGTGCCAACAGTCTCGGGACTTCTCAACTCACAGATACGCAGTATTTT. The full variable domain, completed using reference TRBV7-3 and TRBJ2-3, is GAGVSQTPSNKVTEKGKYVELRCDPISGHTALYWYRQSLGQGPEFLIYFQGTGAADDSGLPNDRFFAVRPEGSVSTLKIQRTERGDSAVYLCANSLGTSQLTDTQYFGPGTRLTVL.

At least ten counts were recorded for this clonotype. The chain is built from TRBV28 and TRBJ2-5; D may be TRBD2 (5 bases). CDR3 length: 14 amino acids. The V gene's germline CDR1 is MDHEN and CDR2 SYDVKM. The V end lost 6 bases, the J end lost 5 bases, and 16 bases lay between the germline ends. CDR3 region: CASRPRGLAETQYF. CDR3 bases: TGTGCCAGCAGACCCCGAGGGTTGGCGGAGACCCAGTACTTC. The complete variable domain, with remaining parts taken from reference TRBV28 and TRBJ2-5, reads DVKVTQSSRYLVKRTGEKVFLECVQDMDHENMFWYRQDPGLGLRLIYFSYDVKMKEKGDIPEGYSVSREKKERFSLILESASTNQTSMYLCASRPRGLAETQYFGPGTRLLVL.

The chain recombines TRBV27 with TRBJ1-6; possible D gene TRBD1, 6 bases. The ends were cut back, 5 bases at V and 13 bases at J, with 21 bases in the middle. CDR1 is MNHEY, CDR2 SMNVEV, per germline (reference sequence). There are 15 residues in the CDR3. The CDR3 bases are TGTGCCAGCAGTGTCGTGGGGGCAGGAGGGGTTCCCCTCCACTTT. It encodes CASSVVGAGGVPLHF.

This clonotype was counted ten times or more. The V and J genes are TRBV7-8 and TRBJ1-1; D gene ambiguous. The CDR3 loop spans 15 amino acids. Deletions cut 5 bases from V and 1 base from J, with 14 bases between. CDR1 and CDR2 (germline): SGHVS, FQNEAQ. The CDR3 region is CASSPRRGRNTEAFF. As DNA, the CDR3 is TGTGCCAGCAGCCCTCGGAGAGGGAGGAACACTGAAGCTTTCTTT. The whole variable domain, filled in from reference TRBV7-8 and TRBJ1-1, reads GAGVSQSPRYKVAKRGQDVALRCDPISGHVSLFWYQQALGQGPEFLTYFQNEAQLDKSGLPSDRFFAERPEGSVSTLKIQRTQQEDSAVYLCASSPRRGRNTEAFFGQGTRLTVV.

In its sample, this clonotype was seen a few times. The chain is built from TRBV6-1 and TRBJ2-1, with D unresolved. V dropped 6 bases and J dropped 8 bases, with 14 bases sitting between them. Germline CDR1 MNHNS, CDR2 SASEGT. There are 13 residues in the CDR3. The CDR3 DNA sequence: TGTGCCAGCAGCTTCTACACCTCGCATGAGCAGTTCTTC. Amino acid sequence: CASSFYTSHEQFF.

This clonotype has more than one count but fewer than ten. As DNA, the CDR3 is TGTGCCAGCAGTTTAGGACAGCCGGGACAGCCCCAGCATTTT. Translating gives CASSLGQPGQPQHF. The rearrangement uses TRBV12-3 or TRBV12-4 and TRBJ1-5; tentative D call: TRBD1 (5 bases). The CDR3 runs 14 residues. The V end was cut by 1 base, the J end by 7 bases, with 11 bases between.

This clonotype was picked up many times. The chain combines TRBV28 with TRBJ1-5; D is uncertain. CDR1 and CDR2 (germline): MDHEN, SYDVKM. There are 15 residues in the CDR3. V was cut by 3 bases and J by 1 base, with 10 bases left in between. CDR3 coding DNA: TGTGCCAGCAGTTTGTCCCTAGGGAGCAATCAGCCCCAGCATTTT. Encoded protein: CASSLSLGSNQPQHF.

This clonotype has ten or more counts. V gene TRBV12-3 or TRBV12-4 combines with J gene TRBJ2-7, with a possible D match to TRBD1 (5 bases). The CDR3 extends over 11 amino acids. V shed 9 bases and J shed 5 bases, with 11 bases lying between them. The CDR3 DNA reads as TGTGCCAGTGGAGCAGGGAACGAGCAGTACTTC. Residues: CASGAGNEQYF.

The table lists this clonotype with a few counts. The genes are TRBV20-1 and TRBJ2-7; 7 positions agree with TRBD2. Germline CDR1 is DFQATT and CDR2 is SNEGSKA (reference sequence). The CDR3 runs 14 residues. J lost 0 bases, V lost 6 bases, and 8 bases had no gene match. The CDR3 DNA reads TGCAGTGCCGAGTGGGAGGGTGACTCCTACGAGCAGTACTTC. This encodes CSAEWEGDSYEQYF.

This clonotype occurred a few times. At one end the junction does not follow the germline gene, possibly because of a read error. This chain connects TRBV28 to TRBJ2-3, with unresolved D. This CDR3 is 16 amino acids long. The germline gives CDR1 MDHEN, CDR2 SYDVKM. The CDR3 DNA sequence: TGTACCAGCAGTTTCCAAGGCAGATCTAGCACAGATACGCAGTATTTT. It yields the protein CTSSFQGRSSTDTQYF.

V and J are TRBV7-3 and TRBJ2-1; 14 nucleotides align to TRBD2. J lost 10 bases, V lost 6 bases, and 5 bases had no gene match. Germline values: CDR1 SGHTA, CDR2 FQGTGA. The CDR3 consists of 14 residues. The CDR3 spells CASSTGLAGGEQFF. The CDR3 DNA sequence: TGTGCCAGCAGTACAGGACTAGCGGGAGGCGAGCAGTTCTTC.

This chain connects TRBV28 to TRBJ1-6; 8 nucleotides agree with TRBD1. J gave up 5 bases and V 7 bases, and 4 bases lay outside the gene matches. The germline V gene encodes CDR1 MDHEN and CDR2 SYDVKM. The CDR3 consists of 14 residues. CDR3 DNA sequence: TGTGCCAGCAATACAGGGGGGAATAATTCACCCCTCCACTTT. Encoded protein: CASNTGGNNSPLHF. The variable domain in full, with the rest retrieved from reference TRBV28 and TRBJ1-6, is DVKVTQSSRYLVKRTGEKVFLECVQDMDHENMFWYRQDPGLGLRLIYFSYDVKMKEKGDIPEGYSVSREKKERFSLILESASTNQTSMYLCASNTGGNNSPLHFGNGTRLTVT.

The V and J genes are TRBV11-2 and TRBJ2-7; no firm D call. The CDR3 is 12 amino acids. V was shortened by 1 base and J by 7 bases, with 8 bases between the two germline ends. CDR1 SGHAT and CDR2 FQNNGV come from the germline V gene. The CDR3, as DNA: TGTGCCAGCAGCTTAGCCAACATAGAGCAGTACTTC. Protein: CASSLANIEQYF.

This sequence joins TRBV28 and TRBJ1-1; TRBD1 aligns across 7 bases. CDR1 and CDR2 from the germline V gene are MDHEN and SYDVKM. Trimming removed 2 bases from V and 9 bases from J; junction bases left unmatched: 15. CDR3 length: 16 residues. The CDR3 bases are TGTGCCAGCAGTTTAGTAGGTGGGGGACAGAGGGGGAAAGCTTTCTTT. Its translation: CASSLVGGGQRGKAFF.

J is TRBJ2-7 and V is TRBV7-3, with D perhaps matching TRBD2 (5 bases). Trimming removed 5 bases from V and 7 bases from J, with 12 bases in between. The CDR3 covers 12 residues. Germline V gene sequence: CDR1 SGHTA, CDR2 FQGTGA. The CDR3 loop reads CASSPLWREQYF. The CDR3 DNA sequence: TGTGCCAGCAGCCCCCTATGGAGGGAGCAGTACTTC.

The genes are TRBV3-1 and TRBJ2-7; TRBD1 might be the D (5 bases). In germline, CDR1 is LGHDT, CDR2 YNNKEL (reference sequence). The CDR3 loop spans 19 amino acids. The V end was cut by 3 bases, the J end by 2 bases, with 26 bases between. The CDR3: CASSHRPIEQGPATYEQYF. In nucleotides, the CDR3 is TGTGCCAGCAGCCACCGACCCATAGAGCAGGGCCCCGCCACCTACGAGCAGTACTTC.

In this sample, this clonotype turned up many times. This sequence joins TRBV27 and TRBJ2-7; 8 bases fit TRBD1. The germline V gene has CDR1 MNHEY and CDR2 SMNVEV (reference sequence). The CDR3 loop spans 14 amino acids. V trimming: 7 bases; J trimming: 2 bases; junction bases outside the gene matches: 7. The CDR3 reads CASNRDRRPYEQYF. Written as DNA, the CDR3 is TGTGCCAGCAATCGGGACAGGAGGCCCTACGAGCAGTACTTC.

This clonotype was seen at least ten times. The chain recombines TRBV28 with TRBJ2-7, with D possibly TRBD1 on 6 matching bases. The germline CDR1 and CDR2 sequences are MDHEN and SYDVKM. The CDR3 is 14 amino acids. V lost 6 bases to trimming and J lost 2 bases, with 14 bases between them. This CDR3 reads CASSTNRDTYEQYF. The CDR3 nucleotides are TGTGCCAGCAGCACCAACAGGGATACCTACGAGCAGTACTTC.

This clonotype was seen a few times. This chain joins TRBV28 and TRBJ2-1, with 12 bases identical to TRBD2. The junction had 6 bases not matched to a gene; V was cut back by 4 bases and J by 5 bases. Germline V gene sequence: CDR1 MDHEN, CDR2 SYDVKM. CDR3 length equals 16 residues. This CDR3 is CASSSRTSGTNNEQFF. The CDR3 DNA is TGTGCCAGCAGTTCCCGGACTAGCGGGACCAACAATGAGCAGTTCTTC.

This clonotype was seen repeatedly, ten times or more. The V gene is TRBV28, the J gene TRBJ1-5; 12 nucleotides agree with TRBD1. CDR1 and CDR2 from the germline V gene are MDHEN and SYDVKM. The J segment lost 7 bases and the V segment lost 4 bases, leaving 8 bases of the junction unmatched. This CDR3 is built from 16 residues. The CDR3 is CASSYAGTGGWQPQHF. DNA for the CDR3: TGTGCCAGCAGTTATGCCGGGACAGGGGGCTGGCAGCCCCAGCATTTT.

This clonotype was found many times. The chain has TRBV2 and TRBJ2-3; 7 bases are a match to TRBD1. CDR1 and CDR2 (germline): SNHLY, FYNNEI. The CDR3 consists of 16 residues. The V gene end was trimmed by 6 bases and the J gene end by 2 bases; junction bases not matched to a gene: 11. The CDR3 is CASSFRGTAYTDTQYF. The CDR3 nucleotides are TGTGCCAGCAGCTTCCGAGGGACAGCTTACACAGATACGCAGTATTTT.